This TCR beta chain was identified in a study of molecular identifiers for immune sequencing clone quantification. This clonotype was seen once. What it binds is unknown. TCRdb ran MiXCR on the PCR reads and lists one entry per CDR3 protein. The data contain about 500,000 distinct CDR3 sequences, about 21% of them singletons. Per the germline V gene, CDR1 is KGHDR and CDR2 is SFDVKD. The CDR3 is made up of 18 amino acids. Trimming removed 4 bases at V and 3 bases at J, with 24 bases between. Findings and caveats of the study: Barcode collisions between identical TCR molecules could shrink estimates of highly expanded clone sizes.

The rearrangement uses TRBV24-1 and TRBJ2-7; no reliable D call. The receptor comes from a human donor in good health. Some libraries in this study had Jurkat cell RNA spiked in. Sequencing was done on a sample of naive CD8+ T cells from blood, with Jurkat cell RNA spiked in. Documented subset: FACS-sorted CD8+CD4-CCR7+CD45RA+ naive T cells. CDR3 in DNA: TGTGCCACCAGTGACACCGACCCGGATCCCCACAATCTCTACGAGCAGTACTTC. It yields the protein CATSDTDPDPHNLYEQYF.